This T cell receptor beta chain came from a study of shared clonotypes between healthy human individuals. This CDR3 has 15 amino acids. J gave up 3 bases and V 6 bases, and 6 bases lay outside the gene matches. CDR1 MNHEY and CDR2 SVGAGI come from the germline V gene. Sequencing was performed with immunoSEQ multiplex PCR; in TCRdb, only in-frame clones are kept and a portion is missing. The repertoire consists of about 1.1 million clones, with approximately 78% occurring once and the leading ten covering 0.55% to 0.7%. The chain has TRBV6-5 and TRBJ2-7, with 12 bases aligning to TRBD1. The clonotype originates from a man younger than 30 in good health. Some clones in this sample may be carry-over from other donors' samples. The sample comprised memory CD4+ T cells from PBMCs. Sample subset: CD45RA-negative fraction. CDR3 bases: TGTGCCAGCAGGTCCGGGACAGGGGGCGTCTACGAGCAGTACTTC. Its translation is CASRSGTGGVYEQYF.